This is a list of T cell receptor beta chains from one sample in a study of blood T cells in healthy people across ages. One entry per CDR3 protein, called by TCRdb with MiXCR from the 5' RACE reads. The repertoire has about 1.5 million distinct CDR3 sequences, 40% to 45% of them found once; the top ten carry less than 5%. Sequencing was done on a sample of blood. These receptor sequences come from a young woman in good health. CDR3s include the opening cysteine and the closing phenylalanine or tryptophan. A D gene is named only where the DNA matches it firmly. Clone size is given for some rows only: seen once, a few or many times, or a class if the clone is expanded.

v_gene: TRBV7-9; d_gene: TRBD1; j_gene: TRBJ2-5; abundance: NA; CDR3aa: CASSLRTGATQETQYF; CDR3nt: TGTGCCAGCAGCCTGAGGACAGGGGCGACCCAAGAGACCCAGTACTTC
v_gene: TRBV29-1; d_gene: NA; j_gene: TRBJ1-2; abundance: NA; CDR3aa: CSVEDRGDYGYTF; CDR3nt: TGCAGCGTTGAAGATCGGGGGGACTATGGCTACACCTTC
v_gene: TRBV20-1; d_gene: NA; j_gene: TRBJ1-1; abundance: few; CDR3aa: CSARDRMGRRAFF; CDR3nt: TGCAGTGCTAGAGATAGGATGGGGCGGCGTGCTTTCTTT
v_gene: TRBV20-1; d_gene: NA; j_gene: TRBJ1-1; abundance: NA; CDR3aa: CSARDGPGRTEAFF; CDR3nt: TGCAGTGCTCGAGATGGCCCGGGAAGGACTGAAGCTTTCTTT
v_gene: TRBV12-3/TRBV12-4; d_gene: NA; j_gene: TRBJ1-1; abundance: NA; CDR3aa: CACSLGGTEAFF; CDR3nt: TGTGCCTGCAGTTTAGGCGGGACCGAAGCTTTCTTT
v_gene: TRBV13; d_gene: TRBD1; j_gene: TRBJ1-1; abundance: NA; CDR3aa: CASSRTGTGWTEAFF; CDR3nt: TGTGCCAGCAGCCGAACCGGGACAGGGTGGACTGAAGCTTTCTTT
v_gene: TRBV9; d_gene: NA; j_gene: TRBJ2-7; abundance: many; CDR3aa: CASSVGYNEQYF; CDR3nt: TGTGCCAGCAGCGTCGGTTACAATGAGCAGTACTTC
v_gene: TRBV12-3/TRBV12-4; d_gene: TRBD1; j_gene: TRBJ1-1; abundance: NA; CDR3aa: CASTVQGSTEAFF; CDR3nt: TGTGCCAGCACAGTACAGGGGAGCACTGAAGCTTTCTTT
v_gene: TRBV6-6; d_gene: NA; j_gene: TRBJ1-1; abundance: many; CDR3aa: CASTIQGDRGTEAFF; CDR3nt: TGTGCCAGCACAATTCAGGGCGACCGGGGCACTGAAGCTTTCTTT
v_gene: TRBV28; d_gene: TRBD2; j_gene: TRBJ2-1; abundance: NA; CDR3aa: CASRYDLAGGWDEQFF; CDR3nt: TGTGCCAGCAGATACGATCTAGCGGGAGGGTGGGATGAGCAGTTCTTC
v_gene: TRBV4-2; d_gene: NA; j_gene: TRBJ2-3; abundance: few; CDR3aa: CASSQTTPTDTQYF; CDR3nt: TGTGCCAGCAGCCAAACGACACCGACAGATACGCAGTATTTT
v_gene: TRBV20-1; d_gene: NA; j_gene: TRBJ1-1; abundance: few; CDR3aa: CSAPPGQLNTEAFF; CDR3nt: TGCAGTGCCCCACCTGGACAGCTGAACACTGAAGCTTTCTTT
v_gene: TRBV7-6; d_gene: TRBD2; j_gene: TRBJ2-3; abundance: NA; CDR3aa: CASSLEASGGGTDTQYF; CDR3nt: TGTGCCAGCAGCTTAGAGGCCAGCGGGGGTGGCACAGATACGCAGTATTTT
v_gene: TRBV27; d_gene: TRBD1; j_gene: TRBJ1-1; abundance: NA; CDR3aa: CASSPLDRVGNTEAFF; CDR3nt: TGTGCCAGCAGTCCCTTGGACAGGGTTGGGAACACTGAAGCTTTCTTT
v_gene: TRBV7-9; d_gene: TRBD2; j_gene: TRBJ2-7; abundance: NA; CDR3aa: CASSNPSGRNPSYNEQYF; CDR3nt: TGTGCCAGCAGCAATCCTAGCGGGAGGAACCCAAGTTACAATGAGCAGTACTTC
v_gene: TRBV28; d_gene: TRBD2; j_gene: TRBJ2-3; abundance: NA; CDR3aa: CASSFSLPLAGGTDTQYF; CDR3nt: TGTGCCAGCAGTTTTTCCTTACCGCTAGCGGGAGGAACAGATACGCAGTATTTT
v_gene: TRBV5-1; d_gene: TRBD2; j_gene: TRBJ2-1; abundance: NA; CDR3aa: CASSLGSGTWGNEQFF; CDR3nt: TGCGCCAGCAGCTTGGGCAGCGGGACCTGGGGGAATGAGCAGTTCTTC
v_gene: TRBV24-1; d_gene: NA; j_gene: TRBJ2-1; abundance: NA; CDR3aa: CATVPLILATVYNEQFF; CDR3nt: TGTGCCACCGTCCCGCTGATACTAGCTACTGTATACAATGAGCAGTTCTTC
v_gene: TRBV5-1; d_gene: TRBD1; j_gene: TRBJ2-1; abundance: few; CDR3aa: CASRDGTGSYNEQFF; CDR3nt: TGCGCCAGCAGGGACGGGACAGGGTCCTACAATGAGCAGTTCTTC
v_gene: TRBV24-1; d_gene: TRBD1; j_gene: TRBJ2-3; abundance: NA; CDR3aa: CATSDVGQGGDTQYF; CDR3nt: TGTGCCACCAGTGATGTCGGACAGGGGGGAGATACGCAGTATTTT
v_gene: TRBV2; d_gene: NA; j_gene: TRBJ1-1; abundance: NA; CDR3aa: CASSLGESEAFF; CDR3nt: TGTGCCAGCAGTCTGGGGGAGAGCGAAGCTTTCTTT
v_gene: TRBV5-1; d_gene: NA; j_gene: TRBJ2-1; abundance: NA; CDR3aa: CASSFSSLNPQETQFF; CDR3nt: TGCGCCAGCAGCTTTAGTTCCCTAAACCCACAAGAGACCCAGTTCTTC
v_gene: TRBV6-1; d_gene: NA; j_gene: TRBJ1-1; abundance: NA; CDR3aa: CASSEALGVENTEAFF; CDR3nt: TGTGCCAGCAGTGAAGCGCTGGGCGTTGAGAACACTGAAGCTTTCTTT
v_gene: TRBV11-1; d_gene: NA; j_gene: TRBJ2-5; abundance: few; CDR3aa: CASRPRGNGETQYF; CDR3nt: TGTGCCAGCAGACCAAGAGGGAACGGAGAGACCCAGTACTTC
v_gene: TRBV14; d_gene: NA; j_gene: TRBJ1-1; abundance: few; CDR3aa: CASSYLHGHDTEAFF; CDR3nt: TGTGCCAGCAGCTACCTCCACGGACACGACACTGAAGCTTTCTTT
v_gene: TRBV27; d_gene: NA; j_gene: TRBJ2-1; abundance: NA; CDR3aa: CASSLVLAKGTNEQFF; CDR3nt: TGTGCCAGCAGTTTAGTGCTAGCCAAGGGAACGAATGAGCAGTTCTTC
v_gene: TRBV9; d_gene: NA; j_gene: TRBJ2-1; abundance: NA; CDR3aa: CVSSAIQGYEQFF; CDR3nt: TGTGTCAGCAGCGCCATACAGGGATATGAGCAGTTCTTC
v_gene: TRBV7-8; d_gene: NA; j_gene: TRBJ2-7; abundance: NA; CDR3aa: CASSLRYTAYEQYF; CDR3nt: TGTGCCAGCAGCCTCCGCTATACCGCCTACGAGCAGTACTTC
v_gene: TRBV7-9; d_gene: NA; j_gene: TRBJ2-5; abundance: NA; CDR3aa: CASSQLDPRETQYF; CDR3nt: TGTGCCAGCAGCCAACTGGACCCGCGAGAGACCCAGTACTTC
v_gene: TRBV7-3; d_gene: NA; j_gene: TRBJ2-1; abundance: few; CDR3aa: CASSFGDRRYNEQFF; CDR3nt: TGTGCCAGCAGCTTTGGGGACCGACGCTACAATGAGCAGTTCTTC
v_gene: TRBV27; d_gene: NA; j_gene: TRBJ1-4; abundance: NA; CDR3aa: CASSSGGSTNEKLFF; CDR3nt: TGTGCCAGCAGTTCCGGGGGGTCAACTAATGAAAAACTGTTTTTT
v_gene: TRBV5-1; d_gene: TRBD1; j_gene: TRBJ2-7; abundance: NA; CDR3aa: CASKKGTGDTYEQYF; CDR3nt: TGCGCCAGCAAAAAAGGGACAGGGGACACCTACGAGCAGTACTTC
v_gene: TRBV20-1; d_gene: NA; j_gene: TRBJ2-6; abundance: NA; CDR3aa: CSATSGANVLTF; CDR3nt: TGCAGTGCCACGTCTGGGGCCAACGTCCTGACTTTC
v_gene: TRBV20-1; d_gene: NA; j_gene: TRBJ2-6; abundance: NA; CDR3aa: CSARGQVLSGANVLTF; CDR3nt: TGCAGTGCTAGAGGACAGGTGCTCTCTGGGGCCAACGTCCTGACTTTC
v_gene: TRBV5-5; d_gene: TRBD2; j_gene: TRBJ2-1; abundance: NA; CDR3aa: CASSWRGDTSEQFF; CDR3nt: TGTGCCAGCAGCTGGCGGGGGGACACCTCCGAGCAGTTCTTC
v_gene: TRBV29-1; d_gene: NA; j_gene: TRBJ2-7; abundance: few; CDR3aa: CSVVPSEIGGEQYF; CDR3nt: TGCAGCGTTGTTCCTAGCGAGATTGGGGGTGAGCAGTACTTC
v_gene: TRBV5-1; d_gene: NA; j_gene: TRBJ2-3; abundance: few; CDR3aa: CASSLFRTNTDTQYF; CDR3nt: TGCGCCAGCAGCTTGTTCAGGACTAACACAGATACGCAGTATTTT
v_gene: TRBV29-1; d_gene: NA; j_gene: TRBJ2-1; abundance: few; CDR3aa: CSGRGTPSGGEQFF; CDR3nt: TGCAGCGGAAGGGGGACCCCGTCCGGAGGTGAGCAGTTCTTC
v_gene: TRBV20-1; d_gene: TRBD1; j_gene: TRBJ1-3; abundance: once; CDR3aa: CSARSTSGGSGNTIYF; CDR3nt: TGCAGTGCTAGAAGTACTTCAGGGGGCTCTGGAAACACCATATATTTT
v_gene: TRBV15; d_gene: NA; j_gene: TRBJ1-1; abundance: few; CDR3aa: CATSPTEDTEAFF; CDR3nt: TGTGCCACCAGCCCTACCGAGGACACTGAAGCTTTCTTT
v_gene: TRBV7-3; d_gene: TRBD1; j_gene: TRBJ2-1; abundance: few; CDR3aa: CASSWTGGSYNEQFF; CDR3nt: TGTGCCAGCAGCTGGACAGGGGGATCCTACAATGAGCAGTTCTTC
v_gene: TRBV20-1; d_gene: NA; j_gene: TRBJ2-1; abundance: few; CDR3aa: CSARDLATSYNEQFF; CDR3nt: TGCAGTGCTAGAGATTTAGCGACCTCCTACAATGAGCAGTTCTTC
v_gene: TRBV12-3/TRBV12-4; d_gene: TRBD2; j_gene: TRBJ2-5; abundance: NA; CDR3aa: CASRRAGGWEQYF; CDR3nt: TGTGCCAGCAGACGAGCGGGGGGTTGGGAGCAGTACTTC
v_gene: TRBV10-3; d_gene: NA; j_gene: TRBJ2-1; abundance: NA; CDR3aa: CAIRESLDEQFF; CDR3nt: TGTGCCATCAGGGAATCCCTCGATGAGCAGTTCTTC
v_gene: TRBV10-3; d_gene: NA; j_gene: TRBJ2-7; abundance: many; CDR3aa: CAISEPGRLSYEQYF; CDR3nt: TGTGCCATCAGTGAGCCTGGACGACTTTCCTACGAGCAGTACTTC
v_gene: TRBV20-1; d_gene: TRBD1; j_gene: TRBJ2-2; abundance: NA; CDR3aa: CSAMTGGAGELFF; CDR3nt: TGCAGTGCTATGACAGGGGGGGCCGGGGAGCTGTTTTTT
v_gene: TRBV21-1; d_gene: NA; j_gene: TRBJ1-2; abundance: NA; CDR3aa: CASSKDRGFGYTF; CDR3nt: TGTGCCAGCAGCAAAGACCGAGGGTTCGGCTACACCTTC
v_gene: TRBV6-1; d_gene: TRBD2; j_gene: TRBJ2-5; abundance: NA; CDR3aa: CASSEGGLENNEQYF; CDR3nt: TGTGCCAGCAGTGAAGGGGGACTAGAGAACAATGAGCAGTACTTC
v_gene: TRBV4-1; d_gene: NA; j_gene: TRBJ2-7; abundance: NA; CDR3aa: CASSQEGRGVYNEQYF; CDR3nt: TGCGCCAGCAGCCAAGAGGGCAGGGGGGTTTACAATGAGCAGTACTTC
v_gene: TRBV25-1; d_gene: TRBD2; j_gene: TRBJ2-5; abundance: many; CDR3aa: CASSDGLAGGRETQYF; CDR3nt: TGTGCCAGCAGTGACGGACTAGCGGGAGGTAGGGAGACCCAGTACTTC